Included here is one T cell receptor beta chain sequence, with context. The data derive from a study of blood T cell repertoires in COVID-19. Trimming shortened V by 0 bases and J by 8 bases, and 11 bases separated the two germline ends. Germline lookup yields CDR1 SGHRS and CDR2 YFSETQ. The CDR3 is made up of 13 amino acids. Assay: immunoSEQ multiplex PCR; the TCRdb copy retains only in-frame clones and omits some. Here the sample spans roughly 100,000 clones, approximately 92% being singletons. The source material was peripheral blood. The gene calls are TRBV5-1 and TRBJ1-2; no reliable D call. The sequence was obtained from a man between 18 and 35 years old with acute or convalescent COVID-19. CDR3 coding DNA: TGCGCCAGCAGCTTGGAGGGCGCTAGCGGCTACACCTTC. Translation gives CASSLEGASGYTF.